Each of the 23 T cell receptor beta chains below was sequenced from the same sample in a study of T-cell reconstitution after alpha-beta-depleted transplantation in children. The TCRbeta library incorporated unique molecular identifiers. TCRdb re-derived calls from the PCR reads in MiXCR, one entry per CDR3 protein. The table includes under 300,000 distinct CDR3 sequences, roughly 10% detected once. Source: peripheral blood, taken 180 days after TCRalphabeta/CD19-depleted stem cell transplant. Receptors originate from a male patient aged 2-15 years who had a stem cell transplant for chronic granulomatous disease, so the T cells may come from the graft donor.

This chain uses TRBV12-3 or TRBV12-4 with TRBJ2-7; 8 bases fit TRBD2. V gave up 2 bases and J gave up 3 bases; unmatched junction bases: 6. This CDR3 is built from 15 residues. CDR3 residues: CASSLFGGAYYEQYF. CDR3 DNA sequence: TGTGCCAGCAGTTTATTCGGGGGGGCCTACTACGAGCAGTACTTC.

This clonotype was detected ten times or more. The V gene is TRBV9, the J gene TRBJ2-3; tentatively, D is TRBD2 (6 bases). Trimming removed 0 bases from V and 1 base from J, with 6 bases in between. This CDR3 is built from 14 residues. Germline CDR1 reads SGDLS; CDR2 reads YYNGEE. The CDR3, as DNA: TGTGCCAGCAGCGTAGGACTAGGCACAGATACGCAGTATTTT. Translated: CASSVGLGTDTQYF.

Many counts were recorded for this clonotype. The chain couples TRBV9 to TRBJ2-7, with D maybe TRBD1 (5 bases). CDR1 SGDLS and CDR2 YYNGEE come from the germline V gene. V was shortened by 0 bases and J by 13 bases, with 23 bases between the two germline ends. The CDR3 runs to 15 residues. CDR3 DNA sequence: TGTGCCAGCAGCGTAGTCCCTGACCTCTCCCAGGGTGAATACTTC. Translation gives CASSVVPDLSQGEYF.

This clonotype was observed many times. The J gene is TRBJ2-1, the V gene TRBV6-1, with 10 bases identical to TRBD2. The CDR3 is 15 amino acids. In germline, CDR1 is MNHNS, CDR2 SASEGT. The V and J ends lost 4 bases and 11 bases, in that order; junction bases with no gene match: 11. CDR3 bases: TGTGCCAGCAGTGCTCCGGGACTAGCGCGCCCGAAGCAGTTCTTC. It codes for CASSAPGLARPKQFF.

This clonotype occurred many times. The rearrangement links TRBV12-3 or TRBV12-4 to TRBJ2-7; no firm D call. Trimming removed 2 bases at V and 7 bases at J, with 18 bases between. The CDR3 extends over 15 amino acids. The CDR3 spells CASSLSRRPKGEQYF. Here the CDR3 DNA reads TGTGCCAGCAGTTTATCCCGCCGACCTAAAGGGGAGCAGTACTTC.

This clonotype has ten or more counts. V and J are TRBV20-1 and TRBJ2-7, with D possibly TRBD1 on 6 matching bases. The CDR3 totals 15 residues. Trimming removed 3 bases at V and 4 bases at J, with 19 bases between. CDR1 is DFQATT, CDR2 SNEGSKA, per germline (reference sequence). The CDR3 region is CSASPPDSPIYEQYF. In DNA, the CDR3 is TGCAGTGCTAGTCCCCCGGACAGTCCCATTTACGAGCAGTACTTC.

This clonotype has a count of ten or more. The chain uses TRBV7-9 and TRBJ1-1; D gene ambiguous. V gave up 2 bases and J gave up 6 bases, with 10 bases separating them. CDR3 length equals 13 residues. CDR1 is SEHNR and CDR2 is FQNEAQ in the germline V gene (reference sequence). The CDR3 spells CASSLLGRAEAFF. For the CDR3, the DNA is TGTGCCAGCAGCTTATTAGGGCGGGCTGAAGCTTTCTTT.

This clonotype has ten or more counts. The chain employs TRBV4-1 and TRBJ1-5, with unresolved D. The germline V and J ends were trimmed by 0 bases and 1 base, with 10 bases remaining between them. This CDR3 is built from 16 residues. The germline gives CDR1 MGHRA, CDR2 YSYEKL. DNA for the CDR3: TGCGCCAGCAGCCAAGAAGTGGGCGCGAGCAATCAGCCCCAGCATTTT. Its translation: CASSQEVGASNQPQHF.

In this sample, this clonotype turned up a few times. V usage is TRBV5-4 and J usage is TRBJ2-7; 10 nucleotides line up with TRBD2. CDR3 size: 16 residues. V was pared by 4 bases and J by 3 bases, with 10 bases of the junction left unmatched. The germline V gene has CDR1 SGHNT and CDR2 YYREEE (reference sequence). In nucleotides, the CDR3 is TGTGCCAGCAGCGAGAGAAGCGGGAGGGTGAACTACGAGCAGTACTTC. It is translated as CASSERSGRVNYEQYF. Using reference TRBV5-4 and TRBJ2-7 for the parts outside the CDR3, the full variable domain is ETGVTQSPTHLIKTRGQQVTLRCSSQSGHNTVSWYQQALGQGPQFIFQYYREEENGRGNFPPRFSGLQFPNYSSELNVNALELDDSALYLCASSERSGRVNYEQYFGPGTRLTVT.

On this clonotype: A much larger clone differs by one base, so this may be a read error. The chain couples TRBV11-2 to TRBJ2-4; possibly TRBD1 for D (5 bases). CDR1 is SGHAT and CDR2 is FQNNGV in the germline V gene. Trimming shortened V by 3 bases and J by 11 bases, and 20 bases separated the two germline ends. CDR3 length: 15 residues. CDR3: CASSFLAGQGDFQYF. In DNA form, the CDR3 reads TGTGCCAGCAGCTTTCTGGCTGGGCAGGGCGACTTTCAGTACTTC.

This clonotype was seen ten or more times. This chain links TRBV5-4 with TRBJ1-3; D possibly corresponds to TRBD1 (5 bases). V was shortened by 4 bases and J by 2 bases, with 13 bases between the two germline ends. The CDR3 runs to 15 residues. The V gene's germline CDR1 is SGHNT and CDR2 YYREEE (reference sequence). The CDR3 spells CASSRDFPTGNTIYF. Here the CDR3 DNA reads TGTGCCAGCAGCCGGGACTTCCCCACTGGAAACACCATATATTTT.

This clonotype was seen many times. This rearrangement joins TRBV6-2 or TRBV6-3 to TRBJ2-6; 8 bases align to TRBD1. V was pared by 2 bases and J by 1 base, with 4 bases of the junction left unmatched. The CDR3 sequence is 17 residues long. Germline CDR1 and CDR2: MNHEY and SVGEGT. The CDR3 nucleotides are TGTGCCAGCAGTTACCGACAGGGGCGGTCTGGGGCCAACGTCCTGACTTTC. Its protein product is CASSYRQGRSGANVLTF.

This clonotype was counted ten times or more. At one of its ends the junction is not consistent with the germline gene, which may arise from a read error. V gene TRBV7-2 combines with J gene TRBJ2-7; unclear D gene. There are 15 residues in the CDR3. Germline V gene data show CDR1 as SGHTA and CDR2 as FQGNSA. The CDR3 DNA sequence: TGTGCCAGCAGTTTAGGCCTTGCAAAGACCTACGAGCAGTACTTC. This encodes CASSLGLAKTYEQYF.

At least ten counts were recorded for this clonotype. The rearrangement joins TRBV4-3 to TRBJ2-2, with TRBD2 identical over 7 bases. The CDR3 runs to 14 residues. The germline CDR1 and CDR2 sequences are LGHNA and YSLEER. Germline trimming cut 5 bases from V and 4 bases from J; bases unmatched to any gene: 4. The CDR3, as DNA: TGCGCCAGCAGCGCCCAGCGGGGCACCGGGGAGCTGTTTTTT. This sequence encodes CASSAQRGTGELFF.

This clonotype was counted at least ten times. This chain joins TRBV29-1 and TRBJ2-1; no reliable D call. This CDR3 is 15 amino acids long. Trimming took 0 bases from V and 9 from J, leaving 18 bases between them. The germline CDR1 and CDR2 sequences are SQVTM and ANQGSEA. DNA for the CDR3: TGCAGCGTTGAAGATGGCCGGAGCTTTATAGGTGAGCAGTTCTTC. Translated, it gives CSVEDGRSFIGEQFF.

This clonotype was observed many times. The chain has TRBV20-1 and TRBJ2-7; a weak D match, TRBD2 (5 bases). Germline V gene lookup returns CDR1 DFQATT and CDR2 SNEGSKA (reference sequence). The length of the CDR3 is 14 residues. V was clipped by 5 bases and J by 3 bases, with 17 bases between them. The CDR3 is CSAPALGGSYEQYF. CDR3 bases: TGCAGTGCTCCTGCTCTTGGAGGAAGCTACGAGCAGTACTTC.

The table lists this clonotype with a few counts. The rearrangement links TRBV28 to TRBJ2-1, with D perhaps given as TRBD1 or TRBD2 (5 bases each). V shed 1 base and J shed 7 bases, with 23 bases lying between them. CDR1 is MDHEN and CDR2 is SYDVKM in the germline V gene. The CDR3 has 18 residues. The CDR3 spells CASSLLSMGTVLDNEQFF. CDR3 DNA: TGTGCCAGCAGTTTATTGTCGATGGGGACCGTCCTCGATAATGAGCAGTTCTTC.

Points on this clonotype: It may be a read error: a sequence one base away is much more abundant. This chain uses TRBV7-9 with TRBJ2-2; weak D call: TRBD2 (5 bases). The CDR3 sequence is 15 residues long. Germline assignment: CDR1 SEHNR and CDR2 FQNEAQ (reference sequence). As DNA, the CDR3 is TGTGCCAGCAGCCCAGGAAAGATTTACACCGGGGAGCTGTCTTTT. The encoded protein is CASSPGKIYTGELSF.

This clonotype was recorded at least ten times. The CDR3 nucleotides are TGTGCCAGCAGTGCAGACTACAATGAGCAGTTCTTC. Protein: CASSADYNEQFF. V and J are TRBV27 and TRBJ2-1; no definite D call. The ends were cut back, 5 bases at V and 3 bases at J, with 5 bases in the middle. This CDR3 is 12 amino acids long. Germline assignment: CDR1 MNHEY and CDR2 SMNVEV (reference sequence).

This clonotype was detected ten times or more. The rearrangement joins TRBV20-1 to TRBJ2-5; 10 positions match TRBD2. J was trimmed by 0 bases and V by 0 bases; bases with no gene match: 4. There are 16 residues in the CDR3. Germline V gives CDR1 DFQATT, CDR2 SNEGSKA (reference sequence). The CDR3 DNA reads as TGCAGTGCTAGAGATTTGACTAGCGGGTACCAAGAGACCCAGTACTTC. Amino acids: CSARDLTSGYQETQYF.

In this sample, this clonotype turned up many times. The chain combines TRBV10-3 with TRBJ2-1, with D unresolved. Germline-derived CDR1 and CDR2 are ENHRY and SYGVKD. V lost 3 bases and J 9 bases, leaving 9 bases between the germline ends. The CDR3 spans 12 residues. The CDR3, as DNA: TGTGCCATCAGTGATTCTTTTGGTGAGCAGTTCTTC. It specifies CAISDSFGEQFF.

This clonotype has at least ten counts. The chain carries TRBV28 and TRBJ2-5, with 7 bases aligning to TRBD1. Trimming took 1 base from V and 5 from J; bases not matched to a gene: 10. Germline CDR1 and CDR2: MDHEN and SYDVKM. The CDR3 covers 16 residues. The CDR3 DNA sequence: TGTGCCAGCAGTTTATCGAAGGGGGCAATTGAGGAGACCCAGTACTTC. This gives the protein CASSLSKGAIEETQYF.

At least ten counts were recorded for this clonotype. The V and J genes are TRBV29-1 and TRBJ2-5; 7 nucleotides line up with TRBD1. V trimming: 7 bases; J trimming: 2 bases; junction bases outside the gene matches: 4. This CDR3 contains 12 residues. Germline V CDR1 and CDR2: SQVTM, ANQGSEA. This CDR3 is CSELTGQETQYF. Here the CDR3 DNA reads TGCAGCGAGTTGACAGGGCAAGAGACCCAGTACTTC.